Below, 21 T cell receptor beta chains from the same sample are listed, as sequenced in a study of T cells in Graves' hyperthyroidism and ophthalmopathy (dated by TCRdb to between 2018 and 2021). The library was built by means of multiplex PCR. The data were produced on an Illumina HiSeq 2000. The TCR beta CDR3 regions were amplified from RNA transcripts. The TCR CDR3 was subjected to a first round of RT-PCR using the HTBI primer set and the Qiagen OneStep RT-PCR kit. TCRdb trimmed public reads at Q25 via fastp, called clones via MiXCR and kept in-frame beta chains. Rows with one shared CDR3 protein collapse into an entry with the most common genes and DNA. The sample table contains around 400,000 distinct CDR3 sequences; only one count was recorded for around 16% of them. The top ten clones comprise around a quarter of the sample. Material for sequencing was blood. The receptors come from a woman younger than 30 with Graves' hyperthyroidism that later progressed to Graves' ophthalmopathy.

This clonotype came up many times. The chain is built from TRBV3-1 and TRBJ2-1; 14 bases map to TRBD2. Losses at the gene ends were 3 bases for V and 3 bases for J; bases not matched to a gene: 19. There are 22 residues in the CDR3. Germline loops: CDR1 LGHDT, CDR2 YNNKEL (reference sequence). CDR3 DNA: TGTGCCAGCAGCCAGGTGCGGAGATCCGGGACTAGCGGGAGAGAGAACTACAATGAGCAGTTCTTC. Encoded protein: CASSQVRRSGTSGRENYNEQFF.

A few counts support this clonotype. The V call is TRBV24-1, the J call TRBJ2-5; D might be TRBD2 (5 bases). Between the trimmed V and J ends, which lost 6 bases and 4 bases, there was a span of 11 bases. Germline-derived CDR1 and CDR2 are KGHDR and SFDVKD. This CDR3 contains 13 residues. The CDR3 nucleotides read TGTGCCACCAGTTTACGGGGTCTAGAGACCCAGTACTTC. Residues: CATSLRGLETQYF.

The gene calls are TRBV13 and TRBJ1-5; no reliable D call. This CDR3 region has 13 residues. Germline V lookup: CDR1 PRHDT, CDR2 FYEKMQ (reference sequence). Trimming removed 0 bases at V and 6 bases at J, with 6 bases between. CDR3 sequence: CASSLGHSQPQHF. The CDR3 region has the DNA TGTGCCAGCAGCTTAGGGCACAGTCAGCCCCAGCATTTT.

The chain uses TRBV14 and TRBJ2-7; possible D gene TRBD1, 5 bases. Germline CDR1 SGHDN, CDR2 FVKESK. The CDR3 runs 17 residues. Trimming left V 0 bases short and J 3 bases short, with 18 bases between. The CDR3 DNA reads TGTGCCAGCAGCCAAGAGGTTCTAGGGGTGTGCTACTACGAGCAGTACTTC. This translates into CASSQEVLGVCYYEQYF.

Points on this clonotype: A junction boundary mismatches the germline segment, possibly from a read error. The chain links TRBV20-1 to TRBJ2-2; 8 nucleotides align to TRBD2. The germline gives CDR1 DFQATT, CDR2 SNEGSKA (reference sequence). The CDR3 runs to 15 residues. The CDR3 DNA reads TGCAGTGCTTCAGCAGGACTAGCTAGGACCGGGGAGCCGTTTTTT. Its translation: CSASAGLARTGEPFF.

This clonotype has only a few counts. The chain employs TRBV5-1 and TRBJ2-7; D uncertain. Germline-derived CDR1 and CDR2 are SGHRS and YFSETQ. This CDR3 has 14 residues. Trimming left V 0 bases short and J 2 bases short, with 9 bases between. This chain's CDR3 is CASSLAKGTYEQYF. In DNA form, the CDR3 reads TGCGCCAGCAGCTTGGCAAAAGGGACCTACGAGCAGTACTTC.

As to this clonotype: Since a much larger clone is just one base distant, this may be a read error. The CDR3 carries no conserved terminal phenylalanine or tryptophan, so it likely arises from a read error. The V and J genes are TRBV7-2 and TRBJ2-3, with D perhaps matching TRBD1 or TRBD2 (6 bases each). Trimming stripped 5 bases from V and 6 bases from J, with 18 bases between. The CDR3 consists of 15 residues. Germline assignment: CDR1 SGHTA and CDR2 FQGNSA. Here the CDR3 DNA reads TGTGCCAGCAGCCGACTAGGGGGAAGGGCCGATACGCAGTATCTT. Its translation: CASSRLGGRADTQYL.

The table lists this clonotype with many counts. V gene TRBV6-1 combines with J gene TRBJ1-2, with D unclear. From germline, CDR1 is MNHNS and CDR2 SASEGT. The CDR3 loop spans 13 amino acids. Trimming shortened V by 4 bases and J by 4 bases, and 10 bases separated the two germline ends. The CDR3 region is CASSGGTGYGYTF. The CDR3 DNA reads as TGTGCCAGCAGTGGAGGTACCGGCTATGGCTACACCTTC.

About this clonotype: A much larger clone lies a single base off, so this may be a read error. V and J are TRBV11-2 and TRBJ2-1; D is possibly TRBD2 (5 bases). The V end lost 3 bases, the J end lost 0 bases, and 12 bases lay between the germline ends. This CDR3 has 16 amino acids. The germline gives CDR1 SGHAT, CDR2 FQNNGV. The CDR3 nucleotides read TGTGCCAGCAGCTTCAGCGGACGTTACTCCTACAATGAGCAGTTCTTC. This translates into CASSFSGRYSYNEQFF.

The chain is built from TRBV7-2 and TRBJ2-3, with 15 nucleotides matching TRBD2. The germline V gene has CDR1 SGHTA and CDR2 FQGNSA. Unmatched junction bases numbered 6, after V lost 5 bases and J lost 0 bases. The CDR3 is 18 amino acids. This CDR3 reads CASSGGLAGGRSTDTQYF. The CDR3 nucleotides are TGTGCCAGCAGCGGGGGACTAGCGGGAGGCCGAAGCACAGATACGCAGTATTTT.

This clonotype occurred many times. The rearrangement uses TRBV20-1 and TRBJ2-1; 10 bases map to TRBD2. The trim removed 6 bases at V and 5 bases at J, leaving 13 bases unmatched. The CDR3 totals 16 residues. Germline loops: CDR1 DFQATT, CDR2 SNEGSKA (reference sequence). The CDR3 sequence is CSAILAGGGRDNEQFF. CDR3 DNA sequence: TGCAGTGCAATTTTAGCGGGAGGAGGAAGGGACAATGAGCAGTTCTTC.

This clonotype was seen at least ten times. This chain uses TRBV30 with TRBJ1-2; no reliable D call. CDR1 GTSNPN and CDR2 SVGIG come from the germline V gene (reference sequence). V was cut by 0 bases and J by 1 base, with 18 bases left in between. The CDR3 length is 17 residues. DNA for the CDR3: TGTGCCTGGAGTGTAATCCGCCCGGCGGCTCGTAACTATGGCTACACCTTC. Translation gives CAWSVIRPAARNYGYTF.

The chain carries TRBV7-9 and TRBJ1-3; D is perhaps TRBD1 (6 bases). The V end lost 3 bases, the J end lost 7 bases, and 13 bases lay between the germline ends. CDR3 length: 14 amino acids. The germline gives CDR1 SEHNR, CDR2 FQNEAQ (reference sequence). CDR3 amino acids: CASSFPAQGNTIYF. The DNA of the CDR3 is TGTGCCAGCAGCTTTCCTGCTCAGGGGAACACCATATATTTT.

The table lists this clonotype with many counts. This chain uses TRBV28 with TRBJ2-4, with TRBD1 matching 7 bases. Trimming took 4 bases from V and 4 from J; bases not matched to a gene: 1. Per the germline V gene, CDR1 is MDHEN and CDR2 is SYDVKM. This CDR3 contains 13 residues. The CDR3 sequence is CASSWGQKNIQYF. The CDR3 coding sequence is TGTGCCAGCAGTTGGGGACAGAAAAACATTCAGTACTTC.

In regard to this clonotype: A junction end diverges from the germline sequence, so it may reflect a read error. The chain links TRBV27 to TRBJ1-4, with D uncertain. The length of the CDR3 is 14 residues. Germline values: CDR1 MNHEY, CDR2 SMNVEV (reference sequence). The CDR3 bases are TGTGCCAGCCCCTGGGAGGTGGCTAATGAAGAACTGTTTTTT. Translation: CASPWEVANEELFF.

This clonotype was seen at least ten times. The chain joins TRBV28 to TRBJ2-7; 8 positions match TRBD1. V gave up 6 bases and J gave up 2 bases; unmatched junction bases: 6. The CDR3 covers 14 residues. The V gene's germline CDR1 is MDHEN and CDR2 SYDVKM. The CDR3 sequence: CASRRTGTAYEQYF. CDR3 coding DNA: TGTGCCAGCAGACGGACAGGGACCGCCTACGAGCAGTACTTC.

In this sample, this clonotype turned up a few times. The V and J genes are TRBV9 and TRBJ2-3; D might be TRBD2 (6 bases). CDR3 length: 15 residues. Trimming took 0 bases from V and 0 from J, leaving 8 bases between them. From germline, CDR1 is SGDLS and CDR2 YYNGEE. CDR3 sequence reads: CASSVGSGSTDTQYF. The CDR3 DNA follows: TGTGCCAGCAGCGTAGGTAGCGGCAGCACAGATACGCAGTATTTT.

This clonotype was recorded a few times. The rearrangement joins TRBV2 to TRBJ2-2; tentative D call: TRBD2 (5 bases). The CDR3 is 15 residues long. CDR1 and CDR2 from the germline V gene are SNHLY and FYNNEI. V shed 4 bases and J shed 7 bases, with 16 bases lying between them. The CDR3: CASSGAIRAGGELFF. The CDR3 DNA reads TGTGCCAGCAGTGGGGCAATACGGGCGGGCGGGGAGCTGTTTTTT.

In this sample, this clonotype turned up many times. The chain combines TRBV6-1 with TRBJ2-2; TRBD2 aligns across 9 bases. The junction had 8 bases not matched to a gene; V was cut back by 4 bases and J by 8 bases. The CDR3 sequence is 15 residues long. Germline V gives CDR1 MNHNS, CDR2 SASEGT. CDR3 in amino acids: CASSGGTSLRGELFF. CDR3 coding DNA: TGTGCCAGCAGTGGAGGGACTAGCTTGAGGGGGGAGCTGTTTTTT.

This clonotype was recorded at least ten times. This chain links TRBV12-3 or TRBV12-4 with TRBJ2-5; 9 bases match TRBD1. CDR3 length: 14 amino acids. V was clipped by 5 bases and J by 5 bases; unmatched bases: 6. The CDR3 DNA reads as TGTGCCAGCAGTGCGACAGGGGGTGGTGAGACCCAGTACTTC. It specifies CASSATGGGETQYF.

Concerning this clonotype: One junction end does not reproduce the germline sequence, and a read error may be involved. This chain links TRBV27 with TRBJ2-7, with TRBD2 identical over 11 bases. Germline assignment: CDR1 MNHEY and CDR2 SMNVEV (reference sequence). This CDR3 is 17 amino acids long. DNA of the CDR3: TGTGCCAGCAGTTTAGGGACTAGCGGTTCTTCCTCCCACGAGCAGTACTTC. Protein sequence: CASSLGTSGSSSHEQYF.